What follows is one TCR beta chain and its context. TCRdb re-derived calls from the RT-PCR reads in MiXCR, one entry per CDR3 protein. The table includes about 540,000 distinct CDR3 sequences, 20% to 25% detected once. This record comes from a study of response to subunit inactivated influenza vaccine. This CDR3 contains 15 residues. The germline gives CDR1 SGHNT, CDR2 YYREEE (reference sequence). Between the trimmed V and J ends, which lost 3 bases and 4 bases, there was a span of 17 bases. The same sample was also used in a study of T cells expressing NK-cell markers. Turning to that study: cDNA encoding TCR beta was synthesized via 5'RACE template switching incorporating UMIs. A range of about 1.0-7.0% of CD8+ T cells consisted of dominant NKG2C+ clonotypes in about six donors.

The chain has TRBV5-4 and TRBJ2-7; the D call may be TRBD1 or TRBD2 (6 bases each). The sequence came from a man aged 50 or older who received an inactivated influenza vaccine. Specimen: CD4+ T cells sorted from PBMCs, collected 11 to 12 days after vaccination. The CDR3 coding sequence is TGTGCCAGCAGCTCTTCCCGAGGGGGAGGATACGAGCAGTACTTC. The encoded protein is CASSSSRGGGYEQYF.